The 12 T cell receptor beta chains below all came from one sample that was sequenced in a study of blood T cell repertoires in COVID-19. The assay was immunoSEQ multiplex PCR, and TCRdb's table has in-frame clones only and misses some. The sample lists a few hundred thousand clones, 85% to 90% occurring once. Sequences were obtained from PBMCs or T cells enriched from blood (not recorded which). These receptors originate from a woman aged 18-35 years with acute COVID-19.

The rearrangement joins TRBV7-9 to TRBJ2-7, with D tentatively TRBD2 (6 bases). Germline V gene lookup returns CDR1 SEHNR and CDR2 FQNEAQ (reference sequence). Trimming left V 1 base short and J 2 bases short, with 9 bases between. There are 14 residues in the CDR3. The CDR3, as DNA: TGTGCCAGCAGCTTAGTAGCGGAACCCTACGAGCAGTACTTC. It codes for CASSLVAEPYEQYF.

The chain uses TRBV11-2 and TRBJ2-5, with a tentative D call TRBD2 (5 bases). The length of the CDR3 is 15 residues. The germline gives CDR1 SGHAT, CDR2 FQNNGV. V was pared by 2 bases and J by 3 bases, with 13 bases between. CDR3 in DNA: TGTGCCAGCAGCTTATCGGGGTACCGGGAAGAGACCCAGTACTTC. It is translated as CASSLSGYREETQYF.

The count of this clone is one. CDR3 sequence: CASSQGDRVEQYF. The CDR3 nucleotides are TGTGCCAGCAGCCAGGGGGACAGGGTCGAGCAGTACTTC. This chain uses TRBV3-1 (or the pseudogene TRBV3-2) with TRBJ2-7; the match to TRBD1 covers 9 bases. Germline V gene lookup returns CDR1 LGHDT and CDR2 YNNKEL (reference sequence). The CDR3 runs 13 residues. With 3 bases clipped from V and 6 bases from J, the junction kept 3 bases outside the gene matches.

The CDR3 region has the DNA TGCGCCAGCAGCTTGGTGGCGGGAGGGGGCACCGGGGAGCTGTTTTTT. Protein product: CASSLVAGGGTGELFF. The V and J genes are TRBV5-1 and TRBJ2-2; 9 nucleotides line up with TRBD2. The CDR3 spans 16 residues. Trimming removed 0 bases from V and 4 bases from J; junction bases left unmatched: 4. Looked up from germline, CDR1 is SGHRS and CDR2 is YFSETQ.

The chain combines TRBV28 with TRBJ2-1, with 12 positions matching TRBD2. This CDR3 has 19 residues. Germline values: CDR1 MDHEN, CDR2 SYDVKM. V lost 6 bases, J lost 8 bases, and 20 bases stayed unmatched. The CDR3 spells CASSGKRLAGGPQGHEQFF. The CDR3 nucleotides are TGTGCCAGCAGCGGGAAACGGCTAGCGGGAGGGCCTCAGGGACATGAGCAGTTCTTC.

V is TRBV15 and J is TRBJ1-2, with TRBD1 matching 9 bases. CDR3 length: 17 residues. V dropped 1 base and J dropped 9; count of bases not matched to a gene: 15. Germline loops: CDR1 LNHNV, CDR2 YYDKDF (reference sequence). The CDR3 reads CATSRVGTGHSFISYTF. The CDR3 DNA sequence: TGTGCCACCAGCAGAGTTGGGACAGGGCACTCGTTTATTAGCTACACCTTC.

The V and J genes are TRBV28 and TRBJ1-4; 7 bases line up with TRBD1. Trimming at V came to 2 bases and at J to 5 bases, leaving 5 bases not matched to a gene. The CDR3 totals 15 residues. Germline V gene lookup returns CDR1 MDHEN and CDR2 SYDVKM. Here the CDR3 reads CASSLLQGQNEKLFF. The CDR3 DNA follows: TGTGCCAGCAGTTTACTACAGGGGCAGAATGAAAAACTGTTTTTT.

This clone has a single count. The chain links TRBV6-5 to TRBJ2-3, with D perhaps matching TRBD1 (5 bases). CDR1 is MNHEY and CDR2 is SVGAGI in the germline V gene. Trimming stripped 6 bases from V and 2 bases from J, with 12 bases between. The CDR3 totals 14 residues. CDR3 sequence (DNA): TGTGCCAGCAGAAAGGGGCGGATCACAGATACGCAGTATTTT. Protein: CASRKGRITDTQYF.

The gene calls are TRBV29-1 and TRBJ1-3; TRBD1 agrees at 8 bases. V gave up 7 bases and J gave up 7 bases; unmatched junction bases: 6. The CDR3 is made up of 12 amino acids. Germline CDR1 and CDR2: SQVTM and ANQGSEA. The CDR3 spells CSGRTGLNTIYF. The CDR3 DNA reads TGCAGCGGACGGACAGGGTTGAACACCATATATTTT.

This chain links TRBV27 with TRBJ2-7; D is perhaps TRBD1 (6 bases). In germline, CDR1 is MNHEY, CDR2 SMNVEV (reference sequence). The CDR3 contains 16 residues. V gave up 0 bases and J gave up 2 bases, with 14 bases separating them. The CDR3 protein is CASSLSADRFTYEQYF. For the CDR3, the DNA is TGTGCCAGCAGTTTATCAGCTGACAGGTTCACCTACGAGCAGTACTTC.

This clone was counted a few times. CDR3 amino acids: CASGPGQATGELFF. The CDR3 nucleotides read TGTGCCAGCGGACCGGGACAGGCGACCGGGGAGCTGTTTTTT. The chain joins TRBV2 to TRBJ2-2; 8 bases match TRBD1. The J segment lost 5 bases and the V segment lost 8 bases, leaving 7 bases of the junction unmatched. The CDR3 contains 14 residues. CDR1 and CDR2 (germline): SNHLY, FYNNEI.

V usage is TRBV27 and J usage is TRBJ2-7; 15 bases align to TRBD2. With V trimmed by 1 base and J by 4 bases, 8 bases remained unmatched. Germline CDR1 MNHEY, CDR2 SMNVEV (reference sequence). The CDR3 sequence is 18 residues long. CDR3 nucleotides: TGTGCCAGCAGTTTATATACCCCGGGACTAGCGGGAGGTTACGAGCAGTACTTC. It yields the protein CASSLYTPGLAGGYEQYF.